The clone carrying this TCR beta chain was seen more than once but under ten times. Its antigen is currently unknown. This sample is part of a study of cytotoxic CD8 clonotypes in ibrutinib-treated CLL. In the study overall: Response sampling occurred after a median about 12 months of treatment (range 6 to 36). The study's findings and limits: Sampling schedules were unmatched across sustained-remission and progressing patients.

Repertoires were generated with immunoSEQ multiplex PCR, while TCRdb's copy carries only in-frame clones and drops some. The sample has around 140,000 clones; approximately 80% are singletons. The sequencing here drew on PBMCs, taken after 12 months of ibrutinib treatment. The TCR sequence derives from a human donor with chronic lymphocytic leukemia.

CDR3 in amino acids: CASSLTGAGNTIYF. In DNA form, the CDR3 reads TGTGCCAGCAGCTTAACAGGGGCTGGAAACACCATATATTTT. This chain uses TRBV5-8 with TRBJ1-3; 7 bases match TRBD1. Germline CDR1 and CDR2: SGHTS and YDEGEE. V was pared by 2 bases and J by 2 bases, with 1 base of the junction left unmatched. The CDR3 spans 14 residues.